This T cell receptor (beta chain) stems from a study of blood T cell repertoires in COVID-19. Study overall: T cells, B-cell-depleted T cells, or PBMCs supplied cDNA or gDNA.

The CDR3 has 15 amino acids. The germline V and J ends were trimmed by 6 bases and 10 bases, with 19 bases remaining between them. CDR1 and CDR2 (germline): LNHDA, SQIVND (reference sequence). TCRdb's copy holds only in-frame clones and misses some; the assay was immunoSEQ multiplex PCR. The sample has roughly 98,000 clones, roughly 82% seen once. The chain employs TRBV19 and TRBJ1-6; no clear D gene. Sequencing input: peripheral blood. This receptor was identified in a man in his sixties or seventies with active or convalescent COVID-19. The CDR3 sequence: CASRGRQAGNSPLHF. CDR3 in DNA: TGTGCCAGTAGGGGCCGCCAGGCCGGGAACTCACCCCTCCACTTT.